Sequencing of this T cell receptor beta chain was carried out in a study of blood T cell repertoires in COVID-19. Methods used by the authors: Reference gene primer amplification in the assay estimated nucleated cell counts. The assay was immunoSEQ multiplex PCR, and TCRdb's table has in-frame clones only and misses some. Clone size and V and J calls were adopted from that table, with D and trimming inferred from the DNA. The sample includes approximately 170,000 clones, roughly 86% of them seen just once. This clone was seen once. There are 14 residues in the CDR3. The V end was cut by 2 bases, the J end by 2 bases, with 7 bases between. Per germline, CDR1 KGHSH and CDR2 LQKENI.

The receptor comes from a man aged 40-50 years who had recovered from COVID-19. The sequenced sample was peripheral blood. V is TRBV18 and J is TRBJ2-1; tentative D call: TRBD2 (5 bases). CDR3: CASSPAGTYNEQFF. For the CDR3, the DNA is TGTGCCAGCTCACCAGCGGGTACCTACAATGAGCAGTTCTTC.